This note documents a single T cell receptor beta chain sequence. The clone's antigen remains unknown. Per-base quality was not reported, and no clone a single base away is much larger than it. The immunoSEQ Assay, a bias-controlled multiplex PCR, was used to amplify TCRbeta CDR3 regions from genomic DNA. The original pipeline was this. Within the assay, amplification of reference gene primers was used to estimate how many nucleated cells each sample contained. Sequence reads were collapsed and filtered to measure the absolute abundance of every unique TCRbeta CDR3 rearrangement. For each sample, productive Simpson clonality was calculated as the square root of Simpson's diversity index across productive rearrangements. This is the immuneACCESS table as TCRdb keeps it, with only in-frame sequences that have V and J called. A part of the clones is gone; compared with another copy, unresolved V genes explain less than half, and the rest is unexplained. The D gene and trimming were derived from the DNA, and the V and J assignments and clone size from that table. This sample lists around 70,000 clones; 70% to 80% were detected once. The ten largest clonotypes hold 15% to 19% of the sample.

These data originate in a study of blood T cell repertoires in COVID-19 (dated by TCRdb to 2020 to 2021). With respect to the entire study: Samples from collaborators originated in the United States, Italy and Spain and spanned both the acute and convalescent phases of COVID-19. Where available, HLA class I and class II types were taken from metadata supplied by the sample provider and were not determined by assay-based typing. A de-identified subject ID, COVID-19 status, age in years and sex were almost always included in the sample metadata. The prospective study material was composed of cDNA or gDNA derived from T cells, B-cell-depleted T cells, or PBMCs. The repertoires were released in a freely available public database meant as a resource for research on the immune response to SARS-CoV-2. The dataset comprised deeply sampled blood TCRbeta repertoires from subjects exposed to, actively infected with, or recovered from COVID-19. Samples came from the ongoing ImmuneRACE study (first 160 participants) plus 1,254 subjects from 6 global collaborators.

Summary of the overall study and its limitations: Clinical and demographic metadata were provided uncurated, with the amount varying by source and participant.

Via the germline V gene, CDR1 is KGHDR and CDR2 SFDVKD. Compared with germline, V lacks 3 bases and J lacks 2 bases; bases without a gene match: 5. From cysteine to phenylalanine, the CDR3 is 16 amino acids long. Of all the DNA, just the CDR3 is kept, 48 bases in frame from base 1. The collaborating institutions used their own protocols to collect whole blood in K2EDTA tubes. For TCRbeta analysis, collaborator samples were shipped as frozen whole blood, as isolated PBMCs, or as DNA extracted from either sample type. Sequences were obtained from peripheral blood. The TCR comes from a human donor in a cohort sampled during active COVID-19. Recombination connected TRBV24-1 to TRBJ2-5; 10 central bases correspond to TRBD2. The DNA sequence is given as TGTGCCACCAGTGATACCCGGACTAGCGGTCAAGAGACCCAGTACTTC. Its protein is CATSDTRTSGQETQYF.